This T cell receptor (beta chain) was profiled in a study of cytomegalovirus exposure and HLA in healthy donors. Study-wide results and caveats: Most TCR sequences showed up rarely, but some public TCRs showed up in many donors. In vitro experiments confirmed that a few CMV-associated chains were specific for CMV antigens. Most of the TCR beta V segments (in an earlier analysis) were productive either about 87% or about 30% of the time. According to the study, 160 or so TCR beta chains were cytomegalovirus-associated.

This clone occurred a few times. Antigen: not known. Both 60 Vbeta primers and 13 Jbeta primers went into the PCR. The assay was immunoSEQ multiplex PCR, and TCRdb's table has in-frame clones only and misses some. Of about 250,000 clones listed, about four fifths are singletons. This CDR3 spans 16 amino acids. CDR1 is SEHNR and CDR2 is FQNEAQ in the germline V gene (reference sequence). V shed 1 base and J shed 9 bases, with 16 bases lying between them. J is TRBJ1-6 and V is TRBV7-9, with D perhaps TRBD1 (6 bases). This clonotype originated in a girl aged 2-10 years in good health and CMV-seronegative. The specimen was PBMCs. CDR3 in DNA: TGTGCCAGCAGCTTAGAGGGGCCAGGGGTAGGTTCACCCCTCCACTTT. As protein: CASSLEGPGVGSPLHF.